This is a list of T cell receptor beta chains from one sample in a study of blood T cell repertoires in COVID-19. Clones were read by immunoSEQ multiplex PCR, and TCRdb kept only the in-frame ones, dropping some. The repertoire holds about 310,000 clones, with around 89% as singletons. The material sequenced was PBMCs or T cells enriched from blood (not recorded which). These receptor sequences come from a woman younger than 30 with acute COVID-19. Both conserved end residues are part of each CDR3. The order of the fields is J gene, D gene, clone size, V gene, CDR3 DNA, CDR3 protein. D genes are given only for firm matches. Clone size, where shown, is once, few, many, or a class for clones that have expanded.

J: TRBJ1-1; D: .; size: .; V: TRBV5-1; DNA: TGCGCCAGCAGCTTGGGGGCAGGAAACACTGAAGCTTTCTTT; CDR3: CASSLGAGNTEAFF
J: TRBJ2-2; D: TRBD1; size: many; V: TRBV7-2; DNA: TGTGCCAGCAGCCCACAGGGGGCGACCGGGGAGCTGTTTTTT; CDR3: CASSPQGATGELFF
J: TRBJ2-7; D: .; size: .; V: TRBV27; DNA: TGTGCCAGCGCTCGGGATCGCTACGAGCAGTACTTC; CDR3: CASARDRYEQYF
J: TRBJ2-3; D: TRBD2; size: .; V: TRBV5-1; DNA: TGCGCCAGCAGCTTGGCGGGCGGGAGTGCAGATACGCAGTATTTT; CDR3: CASSLAGGSADTQYF
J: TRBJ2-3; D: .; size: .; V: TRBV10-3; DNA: TGTGCCATCAGTGAGTCTTCGGTCACAGATACGCAGTATTTT; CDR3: CAISESSVTDTQYF
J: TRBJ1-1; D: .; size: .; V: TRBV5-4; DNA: TGTGCCAGCAGCTTGGGCGGGGGGACTGAAGCTTTCTTT; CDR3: CASSLGGGTEAFF
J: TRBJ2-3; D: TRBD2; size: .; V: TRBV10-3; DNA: TGTGCCATCAGCGCCGGGACTAGCGGGATAACCTCTAGCACAGATACGCAGTATTTT; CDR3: CAISAGTSGITSSTDTQYF
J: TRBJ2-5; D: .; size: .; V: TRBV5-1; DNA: TGCGCCAGCAGCTTTAGGAGGGGGCATCGGGAGACCCAGTACTTC; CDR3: CASSFRRGHRETQYF
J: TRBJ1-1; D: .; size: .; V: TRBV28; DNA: TGTGCCAGCAGGGGAGGAATAACTTTCTTT; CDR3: CASRGGITFF
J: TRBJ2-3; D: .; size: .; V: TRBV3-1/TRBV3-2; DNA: TGTGCCAGCAGCCAAGGTCCCGCGGGGTACACAGATACGCAGTATTTT; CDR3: CASSQGPAGYTDTQYF
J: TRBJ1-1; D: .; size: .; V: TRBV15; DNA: TGTGCCACCAGCAGAGATCGTCGACTACTAGATGAAGCTTTCTTT; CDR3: CATSRDRRLLDEAFF
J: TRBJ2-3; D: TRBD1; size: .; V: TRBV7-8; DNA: TGTGCCAGCAGCTTAGCAGGGACAGGGGTGCGAGATACGCAGTATTTT; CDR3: CASSLAGTGVRDTQYF
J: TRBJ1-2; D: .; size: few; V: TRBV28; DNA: TGTGCCACCCCAAGCGGCAGTGAGCTCTATGGCTACACCTTC; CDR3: CATPSGSELYGYTF